The subject of this entry is one T cell receptor beta chain. The data originate from a study of regulatory T cells in long-lasting Graves disease. CDR3-region Arm-PCR and iRepertoire HTBI primers produced the TCR beta libraries. Each CDR3 protein gets one entry after TCRdb re-called the multiplex PCR reads with MiXCR. This table holds roughly 400,000 distinct CDR3 sequences, about 16% found once. Specified time point: newly diagnosed GD, antithyroid drugs for less than 3 months. Preparation of the TCR library used RNA extracted from PBMCs. Separately, the same data were catalogued under a study of T cells in Graves' hyperthyroidism and ophthalmopathy. That source adds: Researchers defined stable Graves' hyperthyroidism as no ophthalmopathy progression within 18 months. First-round RT-PCR targeting the TCR CDR3 was performed with the HTBI primer set. Blood also held most thyroid clonotypes expanded beyond 0.001.

The TCR originated in a woman aged 18-29 years with Graves disease. The source was peripheral blood mononuclear cells (PBMCs), collected at new diagnosis, from a patient treated with antithyroid drugs.

This CDR3 reads CASSYVGGGDNEQFF. In DNA, the CDR3 is TGTGCCAGCAGTTATGTCGGGGGGGGGGACAATGAGCAGTTCTTC. The genes are TRBV6-5 and TRBJ2-1; 8 nucleotides agree with TRBD2. CDR3 length: 15 residues. Germline trimming cut 3 bases from V and 5 bases from J; bases unmatched to any gene: 6. The V gene's germline CDR1 is MNHEY and CDR2 SVGAGI.